The 27 T cell receptor beta chains reported below all come from one sample, sequenced in a study of graft-versus-host responses after intestinal transplantation. Measured with immunoSEQ multiplex PCR; TCRdb has only the in-frame clones, and not every one. The sample records some 10,000 clones, about three quarters being singletons. The starting material was PBMCs, obtained 494 days after intestinal transplant. These receptors were taken from a human patient who received an intestinal transplant, so some T cells may come from the graft donor.

The chain joins TRBV4-2 to TRBJ1-1; 9 bases map to TRBD1. The CDR3 is 14 residues long. The V gene end was trimmed by 2 bases and the J gene end by 7 bases; junction bases not matched to a gene: 5. CDR1 is LGHNA, CDR2 YNFKEQ, per germline. CDR3 residues: CASSQPDRGGEAFF. CDR3 nucleotide sequence: TGTGCCAGCAGCCAACCGGACAGGGGAGGTGAAGCTTTCTTT.

The chain carries TRBV30 and TRBJ1-1, with D tentatively TRBD1 (6 bases). V lost 7 bases and J 3 bases, leaving 12 bases between the germline ends. Germline CDR1 is GTSNPN and CDR2 is SVGIG (reference sequence). The CDR3 runs 12 residues. The CDR3 here is CASNRAHTEAFF. As DNA, the CDR3 is TGTGCCTCCAACAGGGCGCACACTGAAGCTTTCTTT.

The CDR3 reads CAWTSLAGDTGELFF. The CDR3 DNA follows: TGTGCCTGGACTTCACTAGCGGGAGACACCGGGGAGCTGTTTTTT. The rearrangement uses TRBV30 and TRBJ2-2; 11 nucleotides line up with TRBD2. The CDR3 sequence is 15 residues long. The ends lost 4 bases at V and 3 bases at J; junction bases unmatched: 4. Germline V gene lookup returns CDR1 GTSNPN and CDR2 SVGIG (reference sequence).

In its sample, this clone was seen once. V and J are TRBV30 and TRBJ1-4; the D gene is possibly TRBD1 (6 bases). This CDR3 has 15 residues. Germline V gene lookup returns CDR1 GTSNPN and CDR2 SVGIG (reference sequence). Trimming shortened V by 8 bases and J by 0 bases, and 16 bases separated the two germline ends. In DNA, the CDR3 is TGTGCCACCCGATCAAGACAGGCAACTAATGAAAAACTGTTTTTT. This encodes CATRSRQATNEKLFF.

This chain joins TRBV19 and TRBJ2-1, with D possibly TRBD2 on 6 matching bases. This CDR3 is built from 16 residues. Deletions cut 8 bases from V and 8 bases from J, with 25 bases between. Germline lookup yields CDR1 LNHDA and CDR2 SQIVND (reference sequence). The CDR3 is CASPHGGPGTRDEQFF. The CDR3 region has the DNA TGTGCCAGTCCGCATGGTGGACCCGGGACTCGGGATGAGCAGTTCTTC.

The CDR3 sequence: CASSVGTGPYEQYF. The CDR3 DNA follows: TGTGCCAGCAGTGTCGGGACAGGGCCATACGAGCAGTACTTC. The chain carries TRBV25-1 and TRBJ2-7; TRBD1 agrees at 9 bases. The CDR3 is 14 residues long. Looked up from germline, CDR1 is MGHDK and CDR2 is SYGVNS. The V segment lost 4 bases and the J segment 4 bases; nucleotides outside the gene matches: 5.

The chain uses TRBV6-4 and TRBJ1-6; weak D call: TRBD1 (5 bases). The CDR3 covers 15 residues. Per germline, CDR1 MRHNA and CDR2 SNTAGT. The V end was cut by 1 base, the J end by 5 bases, with 9 bases between. The CDR3 loop is CASSDFSGHNSPLHF. As DNA, the CDR3 is TGTGCCAGCAGTGACTTTTCGGGACATAATTCACCCCTCCACTTT.

This clone was recorded once. The V gene is TRBV6-1, the J gene TRBJ2-1; D ambiguous. Trimming removed 1 base at V and 1 base at J, with 8 bases between. The CDR3 totals 15 residues. The germline V gene has CDR1 MNHNS and CDR2 SASEGT. CDR3 nucleotide sequence: TGTGCCAGCAGTGAAGATGCAGGTTCCTACAATGAGCAGTTCTTC. This sequence encodes CASSEDAGSYNEQFF.

The chain recombines TRBV7-3 with TRBJ2-1, with D tentatively TRBD1 or TRBD2 (5 bases each). V was cut by 2 bases and J by 7 bases, with 9 bases left in between. CDR1 and CDR2 (germline): SGHTA, FQGTGA. This CDR3 has 13 residues. CDR3 sequence (DNA): TGTGCCAGCAGCTTAGGGACCTTTAATGAGCAGTTCTTC. Translating it yields CASSLGTFNEQFF.

J is TRBJ2-5 and V is TRBV2; TRBD2 is a possible D gene (5 bases). This CDR3 region has 12 residues. The ends were cut back, 7 bases at V and 2 bases at J, with 8 bases in the middle. The germline V gene encodes CDR1 SNHLY and CDR2 FYNNEI. The CDR3 DNA is TGTGCCAGCACCCAGCGGCAAGAGACCCAGTACTTC. It codes for CASTQRQETQYF.

This sequence joins TRBV15 and TRBJ2-7; D is possibly TRBD2 (7 bases). V lost 0 bases and J lost 3, with 15 bases in between. The CDR3 extends over 16 amino acids. Germline CDR1 LNHNV, CDR2 YYDKDF (reference sequence). The CDR3 spells CATSRDHTGGGYEQYF. CDR3 coding DNA: TGTGCCACCAGCAGAGATCATACGGGGGGCGGCTACGAGCAGTACTTC.

V and J are TRBV5-8 and TRBJ1-5; D not certain. CDR1 is SGHTS, CDR2 YDEGEE, per germline. CDR3 length: 15 residues. Trimming took off 4 bases at V and 2 bases at J, with 13 bases between the two ends. This CDR3 is CASSGGRAGNQPQHF. CDR3 coding DNA: TGTGCCAGCAGCGGAGGGCGGGCGGGCAATCAGCCCCAGCATTTT.

The chain combines TRBV15 with TRBJ2-1; D is undetermined. Trimming removed 1 base from V and 3 bases from J, with 7 bases in between. This CDR3 contains 14 residues. Germline V gene lookup returns CDR1 LNHNV and CDR2 YYDKDF (reference sequence). The CDR3 coding sequence is TGTGCCACCAGCAGAGTGACCCGCTACAATGAGCAGTTCTTC. It codes for CATSRVTRYNEQFF. Full variable domain (outside the CDR3, taken from reference TRBV15 and TRBJ2-1): DAMVIQNPRYQVTQFGKPVTLSCSQTLNHNVMYWYQQKSSQAPKLLFHYYDKDFNNEADTPDNFQSRRPNTSFCFLDIRSPGLGDTAMYLCATSRVTRYNEQFFGPGTRLTVL.

The rearrangement links TRBV27 to TRBJ2-2; no firm D call. Germline V gene lookup returns CDR1 MNHEY and CDR2 SMNVEV (reference sequence). The CDR3 is made up of 13 amino acids. V lost 1 base and J lost 5, with 5 bases in between. CDR3 amino acids: CASSLLGTGELFF. The CDR3 DNA is TGTGCCAGCAGTTTATTAGGGACCGGGGAGCTGTTTTTT.

The V and J genes are TRBV6-5 and TRBJ2-1; 7 bases line up with TRBD2. The CDR3 has 14 amino acids. Losses at the gene ends were 7 bases for V and 1 base for J; bases not matched to a gene: 4. Germline V gene sequence: CDR1 MNHEY, CDR2 SVGAGI. The CDR3 sequence: CASMGAGSYNEQFF. CDR3 coding DNA: TGTGCCAGCATGGGAGCGGGATCCTACAATGAGCAGTTCTTC.

This clone was seen just once. The J gene is TRBJ2-7, the V gene TRBV9; D unclear. The CDR3 sequence is 14 residues long. Per germline, CDR1 SGDLS and CDR2 YYNGEE. V was clipped by 0 bases and J by 2 bases, with 9 bases between them. The CDR3 region has the DNA TGTGCCAGCAGCGTAGGAAGTTCCCCCTACGAGCAGTACTTC. Translating gives CASSVGSSPYEQYF.

This clone was seen once. This chain joins TRBV5-1 and TRBJ2-2; D is undetermined. This CDR3 region has 12 residues. V was trimmed by 6 bases and J by 0 bases, leaving 3 bases between them. The germline V gene encodes CDR1 SGHRS and CDR2 YFSETQ. The CDR3: CASTANTGELFF. The CDR3, as DNA: TGCGCCAGCACGGCGAACACCGGGGAGCTGTTTTTT.

By share of the sample, this clone is medium-sized. The chain carries TRBV4-2 and TRBJ2-7; 8 positions match TRBD1. V lost 3 bases, J lost 5 bases, and 9 bases stayed unmatched. The length of the CDR3 is 15 residues. Germline V CDR1 and CDR2: LGHNA, YNFKEQ. The CDR3, as DNA: TGTGCCAGCAGCCAGGTGCAGGGGGCTTCCCACGAGCAGTACTTC. This encodes CASSQVQGASHEQYF.

The rearrangement uses TRBV12-5 and TRBJ1-4; possible D gene TRBD1, 5 bases. CDR3 length: 13 residues. CDR1 is LGHNT and CDR2 is FRNRAP in the germline V gene. V lost 0 bases and J 7 bases, leaving 6 bases between the germline ends. Written as DNA, the CDR3 is TGTGCTAGTGGTTTGGTACAGGCTGAAAAACTGTTTTTT. Its protein is CASGLVQAEKLFF.

This clone has a handful of counts. This chain joins TRBV7-8 and TRBJ2-1; D unresolved. Germline CDR1 SGHVS, CDR2 FQNEAQ. V lost 3 bases and J 3 bases, leaving 18 bases between the germline ends. The CDR3 length is 17 residues. CDR3 protein: CASSFWPGAPNYNEQFF. The CDR3 DNA follows: TGTGCCAGCAGCTTTTGGCCAGGAGCCCCTAACTACAATGAGCAGTTCTTC.

This chain uses TRBV18 with TRBJ1-2; D uncertain. The CDR3 runs to 16 residues. Germline V gene sequence: CDR1 KGHSH, CDR2 LQKENI. V was pared by 3 bases and J by 2 bases, with 16 bases between. The CDR3 nucleotides are TGTGCCAGCTCACCGGCGGCAAGGGCGGTGAACTATGGCTACACCTTC. Its protein is CASSPAARAVNYGYTF.

This chain joins TRBV7-4 and TRBJ1-5; D is undetermined. Germline CDR1 and CDR2: SGHVT and SQSDAQ. V was trimmed by 5 bases and J by 5 bases, leaving 10 bases between them. There are 13 residues in the CDR3. CDR3 sequence (DNA): TGTGCCAGCAGCACCAGGACCTATCAGCCCCAGCATTTT. Translation gives CASSTRTYQPQHF.

The V call is TRBV5-8, the J call TRBJ2-1; possible D gene TRBD1, 6 bases. Trimming stripped 3 bases from V and 0 bases from J, with 10 bases between. The V gene's germline CDR1 is SGHTS and CDR2 YDEGEE. The CDR3 totals 15 residues. DNA for the CDR3: TGTGCCAGCAGCTCGGAGGACAGCTCCTACAATGAGCAGTTCTTC. Its protein product is CASSSEDSSYNEQFF. The variable domain in full, with the rest retrieved from reference TRBV5-8 and TRBJ2-1, is EAGVTQSPTHLIKTRGQQATLRCSPISGHTSVYWYQQALGLGLQFLLWYDEGEERNRGNFPPRFSGRQFPNYSSELNVNALELEDSALYLCASSSEDSSYNEQFFGPGTRLTVL.

V usage is TRBV10-1 and J usage is TRBJ2-3; D is undetermined. The CDR3 is made up of 13 amino acids. V was trimmed by 5 bases and J by 2 bases, leaving 8 bases between them. Germline V gene data show CDR1 as WNHNN and CDR2 as SYGVQD (reference sequence). The CDR3 nucleotides are TGCGCCAGCAGTAGCCGGTACACAGATACGCAGTATTTT. Translating gives CASSSRYTDTQYF.

CDR3 sequence reads: CASSEATARNPLLYF. The CDR3 DNA is TGTGCCAGCAGTGAAGCGACGGCTCGGAACCCCCTTTTGTACTTC. The chain uses TRBV6-1 and TRBJ2-4, with no clear D. The V gene lost 0 bases and the J gene lost 15 bases, with 21 bases spanning the gap. The CDR3 has 15 amino acids. CDR1 is MNHNS and CDR2 is SASEGT in the germline V gene.

V usage is TRBV28 and J usage is TRBJ1-1; D remains ambiguous. Between the trimmed V and J ends, which lost 1 base and 5 bases, there was a span of 11 bases. There are 14 residues in the CDR3. Germline-derived CDR1 and CDR2 are MDHEN and SYDVKM. The CDR3 bases are TGTGCCAGCAGTTTATTTCTGGGTTGGACTGAAGCTTTCTTT. Protein sequence: CASSLFLGWTEAFF.

The rearrangement uses TRBV4-1 and TRBJ2-3; D possibly corresponds to TRBD2 (5 bases). Germline CDR1 and CDR2: MGHRA and YSYEKL. CDR3 length equals 14 residues. Deletions cut 4 bases from V and 5 bases from J, with 13 bases between. The CDR3 reads CASSRGLGQDTQYF. CDR3 DNA: TGCGCCAGCAGCCGAGGGTTGGGCCAAGATACGCAGTATTTT.